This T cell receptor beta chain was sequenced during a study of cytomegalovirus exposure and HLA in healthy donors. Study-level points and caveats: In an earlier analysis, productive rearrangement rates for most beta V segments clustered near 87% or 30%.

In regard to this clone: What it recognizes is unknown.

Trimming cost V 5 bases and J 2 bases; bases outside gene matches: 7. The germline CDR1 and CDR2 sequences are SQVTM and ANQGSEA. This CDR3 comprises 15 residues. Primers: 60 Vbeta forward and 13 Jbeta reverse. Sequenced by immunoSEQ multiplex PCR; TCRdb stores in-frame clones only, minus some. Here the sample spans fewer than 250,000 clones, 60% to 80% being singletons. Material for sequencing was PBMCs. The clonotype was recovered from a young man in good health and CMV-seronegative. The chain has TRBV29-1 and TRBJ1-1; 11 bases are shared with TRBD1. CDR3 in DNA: TGCAGCGTTTTAACGGGGACAGGGGGAAACACTGAAGCTTTCTTT. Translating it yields CSVLTGTGGNTEAFF.